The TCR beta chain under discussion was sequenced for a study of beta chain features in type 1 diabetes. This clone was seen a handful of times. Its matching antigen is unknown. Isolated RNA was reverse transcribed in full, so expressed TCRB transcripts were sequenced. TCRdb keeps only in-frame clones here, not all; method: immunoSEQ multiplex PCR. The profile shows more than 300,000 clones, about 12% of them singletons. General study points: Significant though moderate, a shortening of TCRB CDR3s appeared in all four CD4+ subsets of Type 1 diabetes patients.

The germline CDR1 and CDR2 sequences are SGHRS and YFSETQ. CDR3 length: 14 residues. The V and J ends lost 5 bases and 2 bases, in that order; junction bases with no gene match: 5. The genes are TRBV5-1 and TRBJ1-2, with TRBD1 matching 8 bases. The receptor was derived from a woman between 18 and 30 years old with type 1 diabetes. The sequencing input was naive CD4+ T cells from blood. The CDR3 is CASSTRTGNYGYTF. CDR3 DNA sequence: TGCGCCAGCAGTACCCGGACAGGGAACTATGGCTACACCTTC.